This T cell receptor beta chain was documented in a study of T cell repertoires in cytomegalovirus infection (dated by TCRdb to about 2019). With respect to the entire study: Donor HLA type was relevant to the analysis, because carriage of CMV infection together with the matching HLA type was indicated by public TCR beta signatures. Study-level results and caveats: The ex vivo response was dominated by HLA-C-restricted CMV-specific TCR beta clonotypes, which also provided the single most frequent clonotype in two of eight donors. Carriers of CMV infection plus the relevant HLA type were discriminated by the cumulative frequency of public TCR beta family members in the study cohort and in an independent 352-donor cohort.

Sequencing took place on an Illumina HiSeq 1500. TCRdb applied fastp at Q25 and MiXCR to the public reads, then kept only in-frame beta chains. Each record represents a unique CDR3 protein, reported with the most common genes and DNA among its rows. Within this sample are around 260,000 distinct CDR3 sequences, with roughly 24% of them counted one time only. The ten largest clones represent over 11% of the sample. In its sample, this clonotype was seen a few times. This clone's antigen is unknown. There are no base qualities to consult, and no much larger clone falls within one base. Relative to germline, V is 6 bases shorter and J is 0 bases shorter, with 15 bases between their ends. The CDR3 covers 17 residues, taking in both the cysteine and the phenylalanine. Only the CDR3 DNA stays, 51 bases, in frame from base 1. Via the germline V gene (reference sequence), CDR1 is LNHDA and CDR2 SQIVND.

The rearrangement combines TRBV19 with TRBJ2-6, and the D gene may be TRBD2, 6 bases matching. Material for sequencing was PBMCs. The TCR was taken from a human donor in good health (CMV status not recorded). Some clones in this sample may be carry-over from other donors' samples. The CDR3 in this case is CASRDRDSISGANVLTF. The DNA sequence is given as TGTGCCAGTAGAGACCGGGACTCCATCTCTGGGGCCAACGTCCTGACTTTC. Supplemented by the reference TRBV19 and TRBJ2-6 proteins around the CDR3, the complete variable domain is DGGITQSPKYLFRKEGQNVTLSCEQNLNHDAMYWYRQDPGQGLRLIYYSQIVNDFQKGDIAEGYSVSREKKESFPLTVTSAQKNPTAFYLCASRDRDSISGANVLTFGAGSRLTVL.